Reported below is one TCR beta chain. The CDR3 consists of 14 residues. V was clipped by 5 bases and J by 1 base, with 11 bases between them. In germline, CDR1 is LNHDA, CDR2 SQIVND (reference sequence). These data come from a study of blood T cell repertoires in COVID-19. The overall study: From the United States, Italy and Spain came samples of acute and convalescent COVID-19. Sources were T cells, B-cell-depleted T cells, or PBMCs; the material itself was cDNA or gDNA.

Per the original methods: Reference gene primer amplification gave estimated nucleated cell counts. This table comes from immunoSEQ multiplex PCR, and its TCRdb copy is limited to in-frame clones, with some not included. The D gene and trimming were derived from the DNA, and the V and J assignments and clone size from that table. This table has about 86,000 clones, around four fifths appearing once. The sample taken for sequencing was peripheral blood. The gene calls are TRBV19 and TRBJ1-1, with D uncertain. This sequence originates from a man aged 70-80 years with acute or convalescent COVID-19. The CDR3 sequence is CASSLRLRNTEAFF. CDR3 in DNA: TGTGCCAGTAGTCTACGACTTAGGAACACTGAAGCTTTCTTT.